The TCR beta chain described here comes from a study of shared clonotypes between healthy human individuals. General study points: Generally, naive subsets came out with larger estimated richness than memory subsets. The genetic and exposure-history diversity represented was limited by few donors.

With 6 bases clipped from V and 2 bases from J, the junction kept 6 bases outside the gene matches. Germline-derived CDR1 and CDR2 are SQVTM and ANQGSEA. CDR3 length: 13 amino acids. Clones were read by immunoSEQ multiplex PCR, and TCRdb kept only the in-frame ones, dropping some. The sample lists about 2.1 million clones, 93% occurring once. Naive CD8 isolation took CD45RO-negative cells positively selected for CCR7 and excluded terminally differentiated effector memory CD45RA+ cells. None of the donors, who were healthy HIV-negative adults, had recently had acute infections or vaccinations. Donors were Caucasian adults residing in Nashville, Tennessee, USA. Remarks on this clone: Its specificity is not known.

This receptor was taken from a young man in good health. Some clones in this sample may be carry-over from other donors' samples. Material for sequencing was naive CD8+ T cells from PBMCs. This chain uses TRBV29-1 with TRBJ2-7; 8 nucleotides agree with TRBD2. CDR3 sequence: CSVVREGTYEQYF. CDR3 in DNA: TGCAGCGTCGTCCGGGAGGGAACCTACGAGCAGTACTTC.